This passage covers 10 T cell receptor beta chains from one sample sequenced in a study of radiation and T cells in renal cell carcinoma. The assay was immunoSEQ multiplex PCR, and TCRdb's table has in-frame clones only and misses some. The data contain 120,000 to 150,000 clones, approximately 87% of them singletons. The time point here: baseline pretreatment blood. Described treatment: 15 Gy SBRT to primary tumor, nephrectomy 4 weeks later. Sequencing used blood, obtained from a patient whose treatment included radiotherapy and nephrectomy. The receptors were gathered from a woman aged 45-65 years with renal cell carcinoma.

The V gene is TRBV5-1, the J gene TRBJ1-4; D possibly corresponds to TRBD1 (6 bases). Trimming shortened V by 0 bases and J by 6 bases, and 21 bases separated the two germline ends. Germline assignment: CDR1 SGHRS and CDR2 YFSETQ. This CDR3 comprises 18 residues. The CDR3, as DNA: TGCGCCAGCAGCTTGGCGGGGTTCGTCGGGACAACCGATGAAAAACTGTTTTTT. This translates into CASSLAGFVGTTDEKLFF. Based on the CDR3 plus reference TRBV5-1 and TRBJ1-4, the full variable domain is KAGVTQTPRYLIKTRGQQVTLSCSPISGHRSVSWYQQTPGQGLQFLFEYFSETQRNKGNFPGRFSGRQFSNSRSEMNVSTLELGDSALYLCASSLAGFVGTTDEKLFFGSGTQLSVL.

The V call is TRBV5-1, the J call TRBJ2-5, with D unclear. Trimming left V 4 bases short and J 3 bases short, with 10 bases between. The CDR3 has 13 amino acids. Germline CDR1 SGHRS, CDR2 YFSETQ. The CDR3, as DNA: TGCGCCAGCAGCCCTGACTTGGAAGAGACCCAGTACTTC. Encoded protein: CASSPDLEETQYF.

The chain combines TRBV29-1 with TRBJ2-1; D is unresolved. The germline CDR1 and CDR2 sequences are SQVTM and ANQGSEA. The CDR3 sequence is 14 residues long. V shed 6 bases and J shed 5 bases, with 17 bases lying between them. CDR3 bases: TGCAGCGTCTTGGTGGCCGGGCGAGACAATGAGCAGTTCTTC. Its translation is CSVLVAGRDNEQFF.

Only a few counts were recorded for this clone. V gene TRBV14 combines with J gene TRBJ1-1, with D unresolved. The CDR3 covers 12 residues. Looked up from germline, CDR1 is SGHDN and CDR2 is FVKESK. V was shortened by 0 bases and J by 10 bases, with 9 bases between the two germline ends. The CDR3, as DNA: TGTGCCAGCAGCCAAGAGCGGGTCGGAGCTTTCTTT. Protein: CASSQERVGAFF.

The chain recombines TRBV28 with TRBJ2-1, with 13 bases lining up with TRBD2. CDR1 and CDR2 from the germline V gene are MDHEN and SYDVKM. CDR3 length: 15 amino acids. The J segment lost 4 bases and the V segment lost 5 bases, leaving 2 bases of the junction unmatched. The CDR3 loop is CASSKGLAGYNEQFF. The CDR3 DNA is TGTGCCAGCAGTAAGGGACTAGCGGGGTACAATGAGCAGTTCTTC.

This CDR3 reads CASTWGGTSGGYEQYF. For the CDR3, the DNA is TGCGCCAGCACCTGGGGTGGGACTAGCGGTGGCTACGAGCAGTACTTC. The chain carries TRBV5-1 and TRBJ2-7; TRBD2 agrees at 11 bases. The CDR3 totals 16 residues. V trimming: 6 bases; J trimming: 3 bases; junction bases outside the gene matches: 11. From germline, CDR1 is SGHRS and CDR2 YFSETQ. Using reference TRBV5-1 and TRBJ2-7 for the parts outside the CDR3, the full variable domain is KAGVTQTPRYLIKTRGQQVTLSCSPISGHRSVSWYQQTPGQGLQFLFEYFSETQRNKGNFPGRFSGRQFSNSRSEMNVSTLELGDSALYLCASTWGGTSGGYEQYFGPGTRLTVT.

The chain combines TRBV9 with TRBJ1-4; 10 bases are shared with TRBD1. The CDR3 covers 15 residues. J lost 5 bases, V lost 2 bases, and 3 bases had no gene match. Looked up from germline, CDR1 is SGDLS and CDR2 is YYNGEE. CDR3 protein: CASSVWGQGNEKLFF. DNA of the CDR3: TGTGCCAGCAGCGTGTGGGGACAGGGGAATGAAAAACTGTTTTTT.

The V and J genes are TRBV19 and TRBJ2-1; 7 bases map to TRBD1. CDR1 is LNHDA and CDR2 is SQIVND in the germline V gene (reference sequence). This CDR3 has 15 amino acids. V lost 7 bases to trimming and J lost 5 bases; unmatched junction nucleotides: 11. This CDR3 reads CASTMGDSSHNEQFF. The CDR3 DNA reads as TGTGCCAGTACCATGGGGGACAGTAGTCACAATGAGCAGTTCTTC. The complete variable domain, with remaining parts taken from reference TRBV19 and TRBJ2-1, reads DGGITQSPKYLFRKEGQNVTLSCEQNLNHDAMYWYRQDPGQGLRLIYYSQIVNDFQKGDIAEGYSVSREKKESFPLTVTSAQKNPTAFYLCASTMGDSSHNEQFFGPGTRLTVL.

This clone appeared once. This chain's CDR3 is CASRVVGETEAFF. CDR3 bases: TGTGCCAGCAGGGTGGTCGGGGAAACTGAAGCTTTCTTT. V usage is TRBV11-2 and J usage is TRBJ1-1; no clear D gene. This CDR3 is 13 amino acids long. V was clipped by 6 bases and J by 5 bases, with 13 bases between them. In germline, CDR1 is SGHAT, CDR2 FQNNGV.

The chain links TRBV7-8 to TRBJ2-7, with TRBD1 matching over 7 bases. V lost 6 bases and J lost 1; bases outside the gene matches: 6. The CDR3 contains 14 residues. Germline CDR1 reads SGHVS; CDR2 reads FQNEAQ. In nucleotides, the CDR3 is TGTGCCAGCAGACAAGGGACAGTTTCCTACGAGCAGTACTTC. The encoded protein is CASRQGTVSYEQYF.